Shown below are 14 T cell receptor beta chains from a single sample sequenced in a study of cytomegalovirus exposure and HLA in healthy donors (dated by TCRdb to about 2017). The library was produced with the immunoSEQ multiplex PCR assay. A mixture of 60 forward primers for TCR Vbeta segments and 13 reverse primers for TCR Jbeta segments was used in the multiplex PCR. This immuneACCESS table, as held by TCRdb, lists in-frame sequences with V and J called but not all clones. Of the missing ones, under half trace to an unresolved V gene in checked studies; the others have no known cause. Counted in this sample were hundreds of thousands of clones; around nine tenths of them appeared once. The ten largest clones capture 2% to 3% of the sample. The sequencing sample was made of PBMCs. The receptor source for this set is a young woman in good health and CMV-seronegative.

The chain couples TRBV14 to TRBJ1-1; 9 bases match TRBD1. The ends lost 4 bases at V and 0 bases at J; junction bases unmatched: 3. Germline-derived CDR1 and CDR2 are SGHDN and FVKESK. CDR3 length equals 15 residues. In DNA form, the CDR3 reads TGTGCCAGCAGCCGGGGGACAGGGCTGAACACTGAAGCTTTCTTT. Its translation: CASSRGTGLNTEAFF.

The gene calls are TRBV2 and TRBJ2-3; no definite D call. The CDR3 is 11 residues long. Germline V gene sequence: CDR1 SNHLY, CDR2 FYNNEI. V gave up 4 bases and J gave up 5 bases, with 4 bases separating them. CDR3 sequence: CASSVRDTQYF. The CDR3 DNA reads TGTGCCAGCAGTGTGCGAGATACGCAGTATTTT.

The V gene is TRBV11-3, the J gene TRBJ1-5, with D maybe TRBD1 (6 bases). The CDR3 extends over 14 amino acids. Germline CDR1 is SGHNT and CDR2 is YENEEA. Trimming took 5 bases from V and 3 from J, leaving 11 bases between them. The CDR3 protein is CASSPEGDNQPQHF. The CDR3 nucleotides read TGTGCCAGCAGCCCAGAGGGGGACAATCAGCCCCAGCATTTT.

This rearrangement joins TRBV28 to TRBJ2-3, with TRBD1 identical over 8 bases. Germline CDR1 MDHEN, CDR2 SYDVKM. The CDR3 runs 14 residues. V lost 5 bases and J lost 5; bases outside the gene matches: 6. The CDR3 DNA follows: TGTGCCAGCAGTCTAGGACAGGGAGTAGATACGCAGTATTTT. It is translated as CASSLGQGVDTQYF.

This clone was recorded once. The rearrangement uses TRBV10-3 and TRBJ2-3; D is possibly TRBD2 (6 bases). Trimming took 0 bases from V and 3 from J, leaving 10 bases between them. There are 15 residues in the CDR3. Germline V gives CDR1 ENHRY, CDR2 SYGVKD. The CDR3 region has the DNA TGTGCCATCAGTGAGTCAGGAGGGTTTACAGATACGCAGTATTTT. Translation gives CAISESGGFTDTQYF.

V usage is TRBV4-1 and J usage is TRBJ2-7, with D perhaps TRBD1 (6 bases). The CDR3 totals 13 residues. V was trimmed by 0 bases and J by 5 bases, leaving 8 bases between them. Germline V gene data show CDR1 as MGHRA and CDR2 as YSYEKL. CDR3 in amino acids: CASSQDEGDEQYF. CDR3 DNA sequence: TGCGCCAGCAGCCAAGATGAGGGGGACGAGCAGTACTTC.

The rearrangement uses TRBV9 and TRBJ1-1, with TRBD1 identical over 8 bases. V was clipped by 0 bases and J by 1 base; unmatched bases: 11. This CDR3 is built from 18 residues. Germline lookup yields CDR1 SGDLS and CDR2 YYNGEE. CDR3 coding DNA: TGTGCCAGCAGCGTAGACGCAGGGGGCGAGGGGTCGAACACTGAAGCTTTCTTT. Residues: CASSVDAGGEGSNTEAFF.

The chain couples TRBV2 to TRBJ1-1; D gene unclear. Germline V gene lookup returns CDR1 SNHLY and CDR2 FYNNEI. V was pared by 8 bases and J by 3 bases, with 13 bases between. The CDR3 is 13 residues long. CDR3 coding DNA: TGTGCCAGCGGTCAGGAAGTGGACACTGAAGCTTTCTTT. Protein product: CASGQEVDTEAFF. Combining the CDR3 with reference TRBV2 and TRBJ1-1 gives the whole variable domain EPEVTQTPSHQVTQMGQEVILRCVPISNHLYFYWYRQILGQKVEFLVSFYNNEISEKSEIFDDQFSVERPDGSNFTLKIRSTKLEDSAMYFCASGQEVDTEAFFGQGTRLTVV.

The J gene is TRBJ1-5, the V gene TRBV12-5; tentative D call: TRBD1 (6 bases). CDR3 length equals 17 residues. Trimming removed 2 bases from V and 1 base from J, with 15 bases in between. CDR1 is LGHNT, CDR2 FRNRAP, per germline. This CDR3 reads CASGLWGGRISNQPQHF. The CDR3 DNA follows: TGTGCTAGTGGTTTGTGGGGGGGGCGGATAAGCAATCAGCCCCAGCATTTT.

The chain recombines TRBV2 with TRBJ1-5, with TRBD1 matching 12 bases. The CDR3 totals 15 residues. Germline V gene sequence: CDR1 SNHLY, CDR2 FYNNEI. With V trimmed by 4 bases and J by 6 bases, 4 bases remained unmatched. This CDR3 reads CASSGDRGHGQPQHF. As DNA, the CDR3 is TGTGCCAGCAGTGGGGACAGGGGGCATGGTCAGCCCCAGCATTTT.

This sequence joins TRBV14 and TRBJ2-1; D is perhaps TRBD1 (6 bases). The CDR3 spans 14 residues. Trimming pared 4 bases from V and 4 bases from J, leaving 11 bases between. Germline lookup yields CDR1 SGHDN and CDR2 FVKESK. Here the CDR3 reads CASSPVDRYNEQFF. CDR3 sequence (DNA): TGTGCCAGCAGCCCAGTTGACAGGTACAATGAGCAGTTCTTC.

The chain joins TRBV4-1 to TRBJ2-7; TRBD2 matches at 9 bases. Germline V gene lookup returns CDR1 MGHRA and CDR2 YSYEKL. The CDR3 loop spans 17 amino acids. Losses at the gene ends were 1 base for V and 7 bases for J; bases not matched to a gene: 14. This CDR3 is CASSQAPGLAEFGEQYF. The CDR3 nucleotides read TGCGCCAGCAGCCAAGCCCCGGGACTAGCCGAGTTTGGGGAGCAGTACTTC.

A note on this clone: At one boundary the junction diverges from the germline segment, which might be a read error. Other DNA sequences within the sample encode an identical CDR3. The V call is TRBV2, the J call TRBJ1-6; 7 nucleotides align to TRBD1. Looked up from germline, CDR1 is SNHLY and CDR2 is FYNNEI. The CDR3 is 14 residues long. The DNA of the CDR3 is TGTGCCAGCTTTCCCGGGACAGTTAATTCCCCCCTCCACTTT. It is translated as CASFPGTVNSPLHF.

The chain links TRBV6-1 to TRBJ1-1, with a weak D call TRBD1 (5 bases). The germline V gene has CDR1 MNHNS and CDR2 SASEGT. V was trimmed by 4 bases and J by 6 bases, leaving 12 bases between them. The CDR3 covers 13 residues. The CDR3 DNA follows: TGTGCCAGCAGTGGGTCAGACAGATCTGAAGCTTTCTTT. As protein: CASSGSDRSEAFF.